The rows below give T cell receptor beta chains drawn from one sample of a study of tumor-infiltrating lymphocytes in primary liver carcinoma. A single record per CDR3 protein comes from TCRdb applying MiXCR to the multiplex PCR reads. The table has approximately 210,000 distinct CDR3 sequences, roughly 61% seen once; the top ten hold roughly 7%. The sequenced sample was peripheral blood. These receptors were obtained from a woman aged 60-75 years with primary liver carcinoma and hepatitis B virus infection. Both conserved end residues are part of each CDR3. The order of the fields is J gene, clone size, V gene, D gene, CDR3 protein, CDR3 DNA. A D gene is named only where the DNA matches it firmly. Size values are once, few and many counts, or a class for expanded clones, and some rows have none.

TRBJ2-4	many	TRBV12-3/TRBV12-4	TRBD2	CASSPRRGGELAKNIQYF	TGTGCCAGCAGTCCCCGGCGCGGGGGAGAGCTAGCCAAAAACATTCAGTACTTC
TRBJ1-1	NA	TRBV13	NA	CASSLDPPNTEAFF	TGTGCCAGCAGCTTAGATCCTCCCAACACTGAAGCTTTCTTT
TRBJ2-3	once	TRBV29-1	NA	CSVGPGYWLEGSSTDTQYF	TGCAGCGTTGGCCCTGGATACTGGCTGGAGGGATCTAGCACAGATACGCAATATTTT
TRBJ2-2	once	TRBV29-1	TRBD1	CSLVGGTGATGELFF	TGCAGCCTTGTTGGGGGGACAGGGGCGACCGGAGAGCTGTTTTTT
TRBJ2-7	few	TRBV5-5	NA	CASSTAGGGSTYEQYF	TGTGCCAGCAGCACCGCCGGGGGCGGTTCGACCTACGAGCAGTACTTC
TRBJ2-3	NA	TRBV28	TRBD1	CASSTPGTGVTDTQYF	TGTGCCAGCAGTACACCCGGGACAGGGGTCACAGATACGCAGTATTTT
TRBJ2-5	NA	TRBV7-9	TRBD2	CASSISGNPRILRETQYF	TGTGCCAGCAGCATAAGCGGGAACCCCAGAATACTTAGAGAGACCCAGTACTTC
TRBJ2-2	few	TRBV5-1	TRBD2	CASSTGLAGDGTGELFF	TGCGCCAGCAGCACCGGACTAGCGGGAGACGGCACCGGGGAGCTGTTTTTT
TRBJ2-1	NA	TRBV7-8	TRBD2	CASSSLGAGGLYNEQFF	TGTGCCAGCAGCTCCCTGGGGGCGGGAGGGCTATACAATGAGCAGTTCTTC
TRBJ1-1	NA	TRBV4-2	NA	CASSQEARMNTEAFF	TGTGCCAGCAGCCAAGAAGCACGGATGAACACTGAAGCTTTCTTT
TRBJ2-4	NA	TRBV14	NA	CASSKPGVKNIQYF	TGTGCCAGCAGCAAGCCGGGTGTCAAAAACATTCAGTACTTC
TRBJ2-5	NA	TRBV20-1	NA	CSAPNPHRFGETQYF	TGCAGTGCTCCAAACCCCCACAGGTTCGGAGAGACCCAGTACTTC
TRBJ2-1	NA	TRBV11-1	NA	CANSLGGESSYNEQLF	TGTGCCAACAGCTTAGGGGGAGAGAGCTCCTACAATGAGCAGCTCTTC
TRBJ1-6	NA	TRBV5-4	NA	CASSLGGARSPLHF	TGTGCCAGCAGCTTGGGGGGCGCGAGGTCACCCCTCCACTTT
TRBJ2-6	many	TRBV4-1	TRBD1	CASSPDRGSGANVLTF	TGCGCCAGCAGCCCAGACAGGGGCTCTGGGGCCAACGTCCTGACTTTC
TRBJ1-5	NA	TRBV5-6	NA	CASSLFQRGQPQHF	TGTGCCAGCAGCCTATTCCAGAGAGGGCAGCCCCAGCATTTT
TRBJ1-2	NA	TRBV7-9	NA	CTNSSTTATRYGYTF	TGTACCAACAGCTCAACGACGGCTACGAGGTATGGCTACACCTTC
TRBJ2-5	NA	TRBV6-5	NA	CASSYPGAETQYF	TGTGCCAGCAGTTACCCGGGGGCGGAGACCCAGTACTTC
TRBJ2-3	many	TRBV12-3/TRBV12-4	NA	CASAFTLGDEYF	TGTGCCAGCGCTTTTACCCTAGGGGATGAGTATTTT
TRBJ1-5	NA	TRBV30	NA	CAWSVPYNNQPQHF	TGTGCCTGGAGTGTTCCGTATAACAATCAGCCCCAGCATTTT
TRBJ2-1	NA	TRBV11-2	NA	CASSLAERLSYNKQFF	TGTGCCAGCAGCCTAGCAGAGCGCCTCTCCTACAATAAGCAGTTCTTC
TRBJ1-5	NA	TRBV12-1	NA	CASSLALGEGQTNQPQHF	TGTGCCAGCAGCCTTGCTTTGGGGGAGGGACAGACCAATCAGCCCCAGCATTTT
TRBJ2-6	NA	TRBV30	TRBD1	CAWRRRTGTACSGANVLTF	TGTGCCTGGAGGAGAAGGACGGGGACAGCCTGCTCTGGGGCCAACGTCCTGACTTTC
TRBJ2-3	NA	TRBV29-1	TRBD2	CSVDGLAARWNTDTQYF	TGCAGCGTTGACGGTCTAGCGGCACGATGGAACACAGATACGCAGTATTTT
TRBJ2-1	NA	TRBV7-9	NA	CAISFDRWRENEQFF	TGCGCCATCAGCTTCGACAGGTGGAGAGAGAATGAGCAGTTCTTC
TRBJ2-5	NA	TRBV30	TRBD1	CAWSEYDRGGGETQYF	TGTGCCTGGAGTGAATACGACAGGGGAGGAGGAGAGACCCAGTACTTC
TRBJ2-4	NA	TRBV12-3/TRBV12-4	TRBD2	CGSSLRTSGSFHF	TGTGGCAGCAGTCTAAGGACTAGCGGGAGTTTCCACTTC
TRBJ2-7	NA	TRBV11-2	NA	CASRQGGRGYDQYF	TGTGCCAGCCGACAGGGCGGGAGAGGCTACGATCAGTACTTC
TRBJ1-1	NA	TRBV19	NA	CASSILPGNTEAFF	TGTGCCAGTAGTATACTCCCAGGGAACACTGAAGCTTTCTTT
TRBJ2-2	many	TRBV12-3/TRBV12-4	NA	CASSLGGFVRGGIANTGELFF	TGTGCCAGCAGTTTGGGAGGTTTTGTCAGGGGAGGAATCGCGAACACCGGGGAGCTGTTTTTT
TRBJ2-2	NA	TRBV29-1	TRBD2	CSVDPHGGARNAGELFF	TGCAGCGTTGACCCGCACGGGGGGGCCCGGAACGCCGGGGAACTGTTTTTT
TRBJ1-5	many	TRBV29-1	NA	CSAGDSNQPQHF	TGCAGCGCCGGGGACAGCAATCAGCCCCAGCATTTT
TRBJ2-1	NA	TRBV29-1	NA	CSVSRPYNEQFF	TGCAGCGTTTCGCGACCCTACAATGAGCAGTTCTTC
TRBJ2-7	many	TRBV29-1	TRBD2	CSVEAPETSGRAAGEQYF	TGCAGCGTTGAAGCCCCCGAGACTAGCGGGAGGGCTGCAGGCGAGCAGTACTTC
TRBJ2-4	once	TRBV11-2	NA	CDSSVFVGALTKNIQYF	TGTGATAGCAGCGTTTTTGTGGGGGCGCTAACCAAAAACATTCAGTACTTC
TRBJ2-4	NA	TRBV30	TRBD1	CAWSGGTGFDIQCF	TGTGCCTGGAGCGGAGGGACAGGGTTTGACATTCAGTGCTTC
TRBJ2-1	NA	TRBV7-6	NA	CASSLDPGEQFF	TGTGCCAGCAGCTTAGACCCAGGGGAGCAGTTCTTC
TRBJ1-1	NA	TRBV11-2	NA	CASSLKRTVSTEAFF	TGTGCCAGCAGCTTAAAAAGAACAGTGAGCACTGAAGCTTTCTTT
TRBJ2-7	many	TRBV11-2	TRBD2	CASGLIVAGVNEQYF	TGTGCCAGCGGACTTATAGTAGCGGGAGTGAACGAGCAGTACTTC
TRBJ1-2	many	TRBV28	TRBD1	CASSPDRAGYTF	TGTGCCAGCAGTCCCGACAGGGCTGGCTACACCTTC
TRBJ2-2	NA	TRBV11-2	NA	CAGSPRTYTGELFF	TGTGCCGGCAGCCCACGGACATACACAGGGGAGCTGTTTTTT
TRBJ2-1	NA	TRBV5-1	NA	CASTLAGNEQFF	TGCGCCAGCACCTTGGCCGGGAATGAGCAGTTCTTC
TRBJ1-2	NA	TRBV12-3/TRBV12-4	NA	CVSSFRRMPGYGYTF	TGTGTCAGCAGTTTCCGCCGGATGCCGGGGTATGGCTACACCTTC
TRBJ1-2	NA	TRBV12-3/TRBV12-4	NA	CASGTQGRAIYGYTF	TGTGCCAGCGGTACCCAGGGCAGGGCCATCTATGGCTACACCTTC
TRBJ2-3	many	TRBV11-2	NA	CASSLIRGRHTQYF	TGTGCCAGCAGCTTAATTCGCGGCAGGCATACGCAGTATTTT
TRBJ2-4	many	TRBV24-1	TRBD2	CATSWRSGIVLAKNIQYF	TGTGCCACCAGTTGGCGTAGCGGGATTGTTTTGGCCAAAAACATTCAGTACTTC
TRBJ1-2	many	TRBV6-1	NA	CASSQTGNYGYTF	TGTGCCAGCAGTCAGACGGGTAACTATGGCTACACCTTC